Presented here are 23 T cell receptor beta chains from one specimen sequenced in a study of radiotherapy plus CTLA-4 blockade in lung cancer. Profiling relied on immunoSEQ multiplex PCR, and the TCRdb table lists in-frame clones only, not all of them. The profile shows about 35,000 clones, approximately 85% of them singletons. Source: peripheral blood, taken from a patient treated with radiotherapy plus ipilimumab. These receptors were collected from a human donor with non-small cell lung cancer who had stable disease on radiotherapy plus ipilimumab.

The CDR3 loop is CASSRSAGVTDTQYF. The CDR3 nucleotides are TGTGCCAGCAGCCGCTCAGCGGGAGTCACAGATACGCAGTATTTT. V usage is TRBV7-9 and J usage is TRBJ2-3; 8 bases fit TRBD2. Germline values: CDR1 SEHNR, CDR2 FQNEAQ (reference sequence). V gave up 5 bases and J gave up 2 bases; unmatched junction bases: 6. The length of the CDR3 is 15 residues.

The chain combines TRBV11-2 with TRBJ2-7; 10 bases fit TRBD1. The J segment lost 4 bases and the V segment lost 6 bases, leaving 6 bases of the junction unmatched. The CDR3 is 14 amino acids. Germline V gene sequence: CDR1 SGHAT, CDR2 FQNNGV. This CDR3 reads CASRRQGQGYEQYF. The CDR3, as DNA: TGTGCCAGCAGACGCCAGGGACAGGGGTACGAGCAGTACTTC.

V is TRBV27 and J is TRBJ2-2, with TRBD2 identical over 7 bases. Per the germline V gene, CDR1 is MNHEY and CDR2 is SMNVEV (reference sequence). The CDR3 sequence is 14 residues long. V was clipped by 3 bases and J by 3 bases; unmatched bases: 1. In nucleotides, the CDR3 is TGTGCCAGCAGTTTGGGAGGGTACACCGGGGAGCTGTTTTTT. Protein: CASSLGGYTGELFF.

The CDR3 region is CASSGKQGRSRYGYTF. The DNA of the CDR3 is TGTGCCAGCAGCGGGAAACAGGGAAGGAGCCGCTATGGCTACACCTTC. The chain is built from TRBV9 and TRBJ1-2; perhaps TRBD1 as D (6 bases). This CDR3 contains 16 residues. V lost 3 bases to trimming and J lost 4 bases, with 19 bases between them. Germline V lookup: CDR1 SGDLS, CDR2 YYNGEE.

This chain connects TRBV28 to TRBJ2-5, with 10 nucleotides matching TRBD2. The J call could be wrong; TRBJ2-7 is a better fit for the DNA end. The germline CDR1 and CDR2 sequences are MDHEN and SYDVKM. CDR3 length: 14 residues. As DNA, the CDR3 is TGTGCCAGCAGTCTAGCGGGAGCAAGCTACGAGCAGTACTTC. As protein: CASSLAGASYEQYF.

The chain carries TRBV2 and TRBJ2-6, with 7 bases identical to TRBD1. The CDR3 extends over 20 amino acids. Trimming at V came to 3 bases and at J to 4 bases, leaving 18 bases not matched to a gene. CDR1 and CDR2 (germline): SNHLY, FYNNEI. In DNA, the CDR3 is TGTGCCAGCAGTGAGGGTCTGAGGGGGCGCCGTGTAGCAGGGGCCAACGTCCTGACTTTC. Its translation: CASSEGLRGRRVAGANVLTF.

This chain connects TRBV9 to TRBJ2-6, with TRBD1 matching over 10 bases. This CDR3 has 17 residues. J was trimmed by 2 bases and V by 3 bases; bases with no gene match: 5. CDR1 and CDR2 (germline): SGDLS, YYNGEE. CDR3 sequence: CASSGTGGIPGANVLTF. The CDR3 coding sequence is TGTGCCAGCAGCGGGACAGGGGGAATTCCTGGGGCCAACGTCCTGACTTTC. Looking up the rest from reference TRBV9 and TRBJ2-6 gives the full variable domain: DSGVTQTPKHLITATGQRVTLRCSPRSGDLSVYWYQQSLDQGLQFLIQYYNGEERAKGNILERFSAQQFPDLHSELNLSSLELGDSALYFCASSGTGGIPGANVLTFGAGSRLTVL.

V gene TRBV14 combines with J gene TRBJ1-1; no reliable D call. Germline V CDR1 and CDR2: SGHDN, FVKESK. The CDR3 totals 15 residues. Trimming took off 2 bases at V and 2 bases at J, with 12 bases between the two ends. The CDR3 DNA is TGTGCCAGCAGCCAAACGAACACCGAAAACACTGAAGCTTTCTTT. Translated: CASSQTNTENTEAFF.

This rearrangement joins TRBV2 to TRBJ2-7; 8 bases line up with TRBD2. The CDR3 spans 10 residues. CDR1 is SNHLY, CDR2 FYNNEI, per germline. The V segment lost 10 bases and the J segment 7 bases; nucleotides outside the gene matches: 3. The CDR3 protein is CAIGGEEQYF. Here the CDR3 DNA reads TGTGCCATCGGGGGGGAAGAGCAGTACTTC.

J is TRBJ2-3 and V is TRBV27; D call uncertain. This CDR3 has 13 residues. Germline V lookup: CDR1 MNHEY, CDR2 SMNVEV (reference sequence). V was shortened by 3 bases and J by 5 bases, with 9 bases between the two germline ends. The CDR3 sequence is CASSFTPVDTQYF. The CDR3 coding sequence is TGTGCCAGCAGTTTCACCCCAGTAGATACGCAGTATTTT.

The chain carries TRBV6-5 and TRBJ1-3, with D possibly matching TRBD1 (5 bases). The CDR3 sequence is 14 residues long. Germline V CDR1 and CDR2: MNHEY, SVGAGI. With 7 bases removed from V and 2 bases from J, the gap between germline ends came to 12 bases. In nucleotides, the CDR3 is TGTGCCAGCACCAAGCAGGGTACTGGAAACACCATATATTTT. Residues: CASTKQGTGNTIYF.

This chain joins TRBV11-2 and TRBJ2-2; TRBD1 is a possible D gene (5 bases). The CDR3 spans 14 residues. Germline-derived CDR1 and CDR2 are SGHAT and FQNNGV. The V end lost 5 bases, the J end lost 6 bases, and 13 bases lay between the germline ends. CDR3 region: CASSRPRVPGELFF. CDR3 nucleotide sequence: TGTGCCAGCAGCCGCCCCAGGGTCCCCGGGGAGCTGTTTTTT.

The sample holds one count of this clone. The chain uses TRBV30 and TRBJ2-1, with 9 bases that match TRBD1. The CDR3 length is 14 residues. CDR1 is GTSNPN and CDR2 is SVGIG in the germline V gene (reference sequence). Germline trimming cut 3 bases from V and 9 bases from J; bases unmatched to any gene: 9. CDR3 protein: CAWRTGQGPPEQFF. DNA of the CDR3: TGTGCCTGGAGGACCGGACAGGGGCCACCTGAGCAGTTCTTC.

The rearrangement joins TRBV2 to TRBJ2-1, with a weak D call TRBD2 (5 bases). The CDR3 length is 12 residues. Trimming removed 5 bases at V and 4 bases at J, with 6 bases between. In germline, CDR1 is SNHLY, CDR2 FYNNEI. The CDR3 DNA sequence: TGTGCCAGCAGTTCGGGATACAATGAGCAGTTCTTC. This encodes CASSSGYNEQFF.

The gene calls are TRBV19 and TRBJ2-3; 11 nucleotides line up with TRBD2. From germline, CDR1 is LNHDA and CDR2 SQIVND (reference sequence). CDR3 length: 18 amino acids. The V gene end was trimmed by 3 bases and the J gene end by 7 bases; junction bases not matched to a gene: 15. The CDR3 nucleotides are TGTGCCAGTAGTATCCAAGCGACTAGCGGGATAGTAAAGTATACGCAGTATTTT. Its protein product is CASSIQATSGIVKYTQYF.

The CDR3 region has the DNA TGTGCCTGGAGGTCCGAGATGGATCAGCCCCAGCATTTT. Its protein product is CAWRSEMDQPQHF. The chain links TRBV30 to TRBJ1-5; D is undetermined. CDR1 and CDR2 (germline): GTSNPN, SVGIG (reference sequence). Trimming stripped 3 bases from V and 5 bases from J, with 11 bases between. This CDR3 has 13 residues.

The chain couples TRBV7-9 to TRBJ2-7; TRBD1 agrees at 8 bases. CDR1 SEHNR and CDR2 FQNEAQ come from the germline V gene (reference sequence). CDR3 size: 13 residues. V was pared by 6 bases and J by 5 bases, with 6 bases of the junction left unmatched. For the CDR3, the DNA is TGTGCCAGCAGTTCCAGGGGGCCGGACGAGCAGTACTTC. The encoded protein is CASSSRGPDEQYF. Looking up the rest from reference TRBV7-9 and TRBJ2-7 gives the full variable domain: DTGVSQNPRHKITKRGQNVTFRCDPISEHNRLYWYRQTLGQGPEFLTYFQNEAQLEKSRLLSDRFSAERPKGSFSTLEIQRTEQGDSAMYLCASSSRGPDEQYFGPGTRLTVT.

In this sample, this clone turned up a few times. The CDR3 region has the DNA TGTGCCAGCAGCTGGACAGGGGTCATCGAGCAGTACTTC. The encoded protein is CASSWTGVIEQYF. V usage is TRBV7-9 and J usage is TRBJ2-7; TRBD1 matches 9 bases. J was trimmed by 6 bases and V by 4 bases; bases with no gene match: 4. CDR1 and CDR2 (germline): SEHNR, FQNEAQ (reference sequence). The CDR3 contains 13 residues.

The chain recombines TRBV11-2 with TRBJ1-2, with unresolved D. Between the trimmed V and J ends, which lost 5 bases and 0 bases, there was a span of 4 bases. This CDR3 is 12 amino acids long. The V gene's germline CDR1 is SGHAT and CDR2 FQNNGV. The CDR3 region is CASSISNYGYTF. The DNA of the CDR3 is TGTGCCAGCAGCATATCTAACTATGGCTACACCTTC.

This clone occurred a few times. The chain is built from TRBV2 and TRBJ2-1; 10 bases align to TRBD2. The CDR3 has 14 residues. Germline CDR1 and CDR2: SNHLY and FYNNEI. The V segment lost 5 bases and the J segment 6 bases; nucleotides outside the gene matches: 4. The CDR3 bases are TGTGCCAGCAGTTTAGCGGGAGGCTCCAATGAGCAGTTCTTC. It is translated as CASSLAGGSNEQFF.

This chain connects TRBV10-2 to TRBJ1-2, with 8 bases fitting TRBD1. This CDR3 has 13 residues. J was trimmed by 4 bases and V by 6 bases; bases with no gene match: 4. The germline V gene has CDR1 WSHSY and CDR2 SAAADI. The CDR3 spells CASSLGQGYGYTF. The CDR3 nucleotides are TGCGCCAGCAGCCTAGGACAGGGCTATGGCTACACCTTC.

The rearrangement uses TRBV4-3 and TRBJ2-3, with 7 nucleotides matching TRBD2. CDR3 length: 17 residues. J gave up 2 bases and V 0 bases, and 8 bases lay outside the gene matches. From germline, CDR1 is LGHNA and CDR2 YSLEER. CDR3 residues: CASSQDRLADYTDTQYF. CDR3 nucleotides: TGCGCCAGCAGCCAAGATCGTCTAGCGGATTACACAGATACGCAGTATTTT.

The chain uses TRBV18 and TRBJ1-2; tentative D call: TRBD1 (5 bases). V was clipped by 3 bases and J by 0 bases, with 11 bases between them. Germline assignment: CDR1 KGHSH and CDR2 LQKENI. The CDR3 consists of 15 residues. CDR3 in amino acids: CASSPAGLPNYGYTF. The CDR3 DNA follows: TGTGCCAGCTCACCGGCGGGACTCCCTAACTATGGCTACACCTTC.